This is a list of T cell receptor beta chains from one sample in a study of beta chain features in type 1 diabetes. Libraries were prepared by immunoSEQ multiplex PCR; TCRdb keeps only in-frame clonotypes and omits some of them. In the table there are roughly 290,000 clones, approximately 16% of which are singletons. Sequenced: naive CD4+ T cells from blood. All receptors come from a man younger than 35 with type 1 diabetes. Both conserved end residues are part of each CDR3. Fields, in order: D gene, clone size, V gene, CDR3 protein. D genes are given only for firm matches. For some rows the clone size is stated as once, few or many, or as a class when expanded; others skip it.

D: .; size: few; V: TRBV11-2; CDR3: CASRGLGKGTYEQYF
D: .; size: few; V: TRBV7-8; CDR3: CASSPQVLSSYEQYF
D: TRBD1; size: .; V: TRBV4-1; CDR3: CASSQDRLYGYTF
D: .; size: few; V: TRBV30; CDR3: CAWSRRERYEQYF
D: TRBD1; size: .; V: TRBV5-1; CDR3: CASSIGTANTEAFF
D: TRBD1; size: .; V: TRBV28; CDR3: CASSLLGTGNQPQHF
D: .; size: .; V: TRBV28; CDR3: CASSLLGVSSYEQYF
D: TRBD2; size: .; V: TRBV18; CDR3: CASSPLLAGGPSEQYF
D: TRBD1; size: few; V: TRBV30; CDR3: CACTRDSHTEAFF
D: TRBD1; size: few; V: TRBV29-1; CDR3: CSPGTGCHEQYF
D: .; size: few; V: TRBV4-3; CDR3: CASSYGGNQPQHF
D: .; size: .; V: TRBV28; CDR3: CASSFSGSEQYF
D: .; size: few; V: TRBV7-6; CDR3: CASSPITGELFF
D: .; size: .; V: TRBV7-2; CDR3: CASSLHGQRGLYEQYF
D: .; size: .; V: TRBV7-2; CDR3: CASSLAGWETEAFF
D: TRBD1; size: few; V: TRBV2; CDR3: CASVYVRQGTSGYTF
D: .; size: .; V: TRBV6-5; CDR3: CASSYSRDQPQHF
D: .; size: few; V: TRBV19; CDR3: CASSPNSYGYTF
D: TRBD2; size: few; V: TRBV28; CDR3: CASRATGTSRDTQYF
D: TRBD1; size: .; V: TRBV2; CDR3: CASSEGGGGYTF
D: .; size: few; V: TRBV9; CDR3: CASSVALRGVDTEAFF
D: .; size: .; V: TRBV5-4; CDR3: CASSFTSYEQYF
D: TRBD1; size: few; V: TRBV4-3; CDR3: CASSQNRGAGANVLTF
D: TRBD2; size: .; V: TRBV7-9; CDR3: CASRRGAGGPFADTQYF
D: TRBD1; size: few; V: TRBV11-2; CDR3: CASNGQGSAGELFF
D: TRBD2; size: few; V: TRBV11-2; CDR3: CASSFPGTSGTKTQYF
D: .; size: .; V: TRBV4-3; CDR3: CASSQDWAAGATYEQYF
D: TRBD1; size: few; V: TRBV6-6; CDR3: CASSDRATNEKLFF
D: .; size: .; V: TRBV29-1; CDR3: CSVERQNYGYTF
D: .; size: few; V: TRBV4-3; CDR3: CASSQEVVRDEKLFF
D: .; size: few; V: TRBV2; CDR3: CASKGSGANVLTF
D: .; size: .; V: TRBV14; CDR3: CASSQYLAGWANVLTF
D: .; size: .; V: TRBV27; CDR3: CASSDLSSGRTYEQYF